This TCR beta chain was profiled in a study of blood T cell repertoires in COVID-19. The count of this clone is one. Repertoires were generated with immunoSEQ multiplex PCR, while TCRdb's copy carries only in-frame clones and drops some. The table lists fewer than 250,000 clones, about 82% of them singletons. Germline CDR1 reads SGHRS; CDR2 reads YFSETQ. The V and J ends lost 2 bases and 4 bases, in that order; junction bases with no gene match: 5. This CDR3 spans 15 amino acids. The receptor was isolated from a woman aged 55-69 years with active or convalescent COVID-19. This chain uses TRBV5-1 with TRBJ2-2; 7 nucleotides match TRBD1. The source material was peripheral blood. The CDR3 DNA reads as TGCGCCAGCAGCTTAGGGACAGAGGGCACCGGGGAGCTGTTTTTT. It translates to CASSLGTEGTGELFF.